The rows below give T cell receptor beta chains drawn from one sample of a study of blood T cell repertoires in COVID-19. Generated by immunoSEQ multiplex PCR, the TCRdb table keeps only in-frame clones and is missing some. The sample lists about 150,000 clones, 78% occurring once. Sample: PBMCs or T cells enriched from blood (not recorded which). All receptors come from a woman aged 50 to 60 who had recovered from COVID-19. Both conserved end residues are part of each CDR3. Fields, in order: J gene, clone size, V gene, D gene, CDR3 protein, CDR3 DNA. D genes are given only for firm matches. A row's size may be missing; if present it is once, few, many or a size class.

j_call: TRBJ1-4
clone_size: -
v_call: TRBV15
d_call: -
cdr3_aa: CATSRVRRGEKLFF
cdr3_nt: TGTGCCACCAGCCGAGTTCGGAGGGGTGAAAAACTGTTTTTT

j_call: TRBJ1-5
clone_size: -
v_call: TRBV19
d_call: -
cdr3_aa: CASSIRGGQPQHF
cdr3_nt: TGTGCCAGTAGTATCAGGGGTGGTCAGCCCCAGCATTTT

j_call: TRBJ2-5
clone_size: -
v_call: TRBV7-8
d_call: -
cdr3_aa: CASSRGGEETQYF
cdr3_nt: TGTGCCAGCAGCCGAGGGGGAGAAGAGACCCAGTACTTC

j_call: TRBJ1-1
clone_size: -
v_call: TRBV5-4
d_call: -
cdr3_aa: CASSLEGRADTEAFF
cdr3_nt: TGTGCCAGCAGCTTGGAGGGCAGGGCGGACACTGAAGCTTTCTTT

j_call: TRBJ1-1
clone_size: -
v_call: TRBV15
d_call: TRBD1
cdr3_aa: CATGTGDTGGSAEAFF
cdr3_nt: TGTGCCACGGGGACTGGGGACACAGGGGGGTCGGCTGAAGCTTTCTTT

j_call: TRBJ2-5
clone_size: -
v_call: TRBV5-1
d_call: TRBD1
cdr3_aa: CASSPGQVKETQYF
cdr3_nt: TGCGCCAGCAGCCCTGGACAGGTAAAAGAGACCCAGTACTTC

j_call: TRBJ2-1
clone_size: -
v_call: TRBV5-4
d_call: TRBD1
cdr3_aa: CASSFPGQGSNEQFF
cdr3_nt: TGTGCCAGCAGCTTCCCGGGACAGGGATCCAATGAGCAGTTCTTC

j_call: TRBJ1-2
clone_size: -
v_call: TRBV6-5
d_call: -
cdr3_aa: CASSYSTTGNYGYTF
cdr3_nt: TGTGCCAGCAGTTACTCGACTACAGGGAACTATGGCTACACCTTC

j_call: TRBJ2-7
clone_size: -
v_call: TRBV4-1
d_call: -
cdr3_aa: CASSQVWEYEQYF
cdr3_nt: TGCGCCAGCAGCCAAGTATGGGAGTACGAGCAGTACTTC

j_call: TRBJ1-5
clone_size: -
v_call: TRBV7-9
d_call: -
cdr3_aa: CASSRDSGQPQHF
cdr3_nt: TGTGCCAGCAGCCGGGACTCGGGCCAGCCCCAGCATTTT

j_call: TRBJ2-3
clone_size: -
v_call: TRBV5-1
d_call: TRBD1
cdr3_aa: CASNDRVGDTQYF
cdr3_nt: TGCGCCAGCAATGACAGGGTGGGAGATACGCAGTATTTT

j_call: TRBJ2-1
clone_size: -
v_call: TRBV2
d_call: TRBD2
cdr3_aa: CASSVLAGSYNEQFF
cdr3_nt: TGTGCCAGCAGCGTACTAGCGGGGTCCTACAATGAGCAGTTCTTC

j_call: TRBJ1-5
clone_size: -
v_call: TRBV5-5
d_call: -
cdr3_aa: CASSLEAGWGDQPQHF
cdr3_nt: TGTGCCAGCAGCTTGGAGGCGGGGTGGGGGGATCAGCCCCAGCATTTT

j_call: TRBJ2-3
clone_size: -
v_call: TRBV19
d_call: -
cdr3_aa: CASSILRGGGSSTDTQYF
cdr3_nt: TGTGCCAGTAGTATCCTCCGGGGCGGGGGCTCTAGCACAGATACGCAGTATTTT

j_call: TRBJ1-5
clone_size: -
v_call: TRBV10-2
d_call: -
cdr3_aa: CASGGLGQPQHF
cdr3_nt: TGCGCCAGCGGGGGGTTGGGTCAGCCCCAGCATTTT

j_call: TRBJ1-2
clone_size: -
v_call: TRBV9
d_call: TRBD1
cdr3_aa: CASSVDDRGYGYTF
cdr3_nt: TGTGCCAGCAGCGTAGATGACAGGGGGTACGGCTACACCTTC

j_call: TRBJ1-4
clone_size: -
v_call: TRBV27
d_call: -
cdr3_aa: CASSLSGSLNEKLFF
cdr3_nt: TGTGCCAGCAGTTTATCGGGCAGCCTTAATGAAAAACTGTTTTTT

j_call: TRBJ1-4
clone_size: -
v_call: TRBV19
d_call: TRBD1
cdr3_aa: CASGMTGGHEKLFF
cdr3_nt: TGTGCCAGTGGAATGACAGGGGGGCACGAAAAACTGTTTTTT

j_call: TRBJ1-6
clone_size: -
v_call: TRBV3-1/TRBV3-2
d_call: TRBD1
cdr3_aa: CASSQVQGGNSPLHF
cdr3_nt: TGTGCCAGCAGCCAAGTTCAGGGGGGTAATTCACCCCTCCACTTT

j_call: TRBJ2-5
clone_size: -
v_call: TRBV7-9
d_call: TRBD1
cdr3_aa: CASSSPEDRDQETQYF
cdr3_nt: TGTGCCAGCAGCTCCCCGGAGGACAGGGACCAAGAGACCCAGTACTTC

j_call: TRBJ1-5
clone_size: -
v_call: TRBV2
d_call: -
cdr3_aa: CASSGGEGNQPQHF
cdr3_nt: TGTGCCAGCAGTGGGGGGGAGGGCAATCAGCCCCAGCATTTT

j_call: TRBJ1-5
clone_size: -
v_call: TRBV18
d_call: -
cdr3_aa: CASSPSILTDNQPQHF
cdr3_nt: TGTGCCAGCTCACCAAGTATTCTTACAGACAATCAGCCCCAGCATTTT

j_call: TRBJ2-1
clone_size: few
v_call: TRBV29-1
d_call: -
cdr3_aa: CSVVRGGDSYNEQFF
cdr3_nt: TGCAGCGTTGTTAGGGGGGGTGACTCCTACAATGAGCAGTTCTTC

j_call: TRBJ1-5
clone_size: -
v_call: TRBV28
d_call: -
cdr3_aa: CASSEQGLDQPQHF
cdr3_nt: TGTGCCAGCAGTGAACAGGGTCTTGATCAGCCCCAGCATTTT